This TCR beta chain was observed in a study of T-cell memory formation after mild COVID-19. With V trimmed by 0 bases and J by 5 bases, 5 bases remained unmatched. The CDR3 extends over 15 amino acids. Germline-derived CDR1 and CDR2 are DFQATT and SNEGSKA (reference sequence). TCRdb re-called the 5' RACE reads with MiXCR, one entry per CDR3 protein. The data hold about 110,000 distinct CDR3 sequences, with 13% to 15% observed a single time. This clonotype was observed a handful of times. The sequencing sample was made of PBMCs or a T cell subset sorted from them (not recorded which). V and J are TRBV20-1 and TRBJ1-1, with 11 bases lining up with TRBD1. The receptor's source is a man aged 18 to 30 who had mild COVID-19 (a few samples of this study predate the infection). Cell type and time point are not known. CDR3 nucleotides: TGCAGTGCTAGAGACCCTGGACAGGGGGCAACTGAAGCTTTCTTT. This gives the protein CSARDPGQGATEAFF.